This T cell receptor beta chain is from a study of T cells in Graves' hyperthyroidism and ophthalmopathy. About the research overall: The blood sample was taken at first diagnosis, before treatment began. Whole-study results and caveats: Blood also contained most expanded thyroid clonotypes above 0.001. For ophthalmopathy, model prediction preceded onset by a median around 7 months.

Thyroid ultrasound, orbital computed tomography, clinical symptoms, and serum thyroxine and TRAb underpinned diagnoses. This clonotype was detected ten times or more. Its target is not known. Using RNA transcripts as the source, TCR beta CDR3 regions were amplified. HTBI primers were the set used in a first-round RT-PCR of the TCR CDR3. TCRdb called the multiplex PCR reads again in MiXCR, with one record for every CDR3 protein. There are about 700,000 distinct CDR3 sequences in the sample; about 15% occur only once, and roughly 10% lies in the top ten. Losses at the gene ends were 7 bases for V and 8 bases for J; bases not matched to a gene: 16. The length of the CDR3 is 16 residues. From germline, CDR1 is SGHAT and CDR2 FQNNGV.

This sequence joins TRBV11-2 and TRBJ1-1; 10 bases are a match to TRBD1. Sample: blood. The clonotype comes from a woman aged 18 to 35 with Graves' hyperthyroidism. The CDR3 spells CASNSITGTGEREAFF. The DNA of the CDR3 is TGTGCCAGCAACAGCATCACCGGGACAGGGGAACGAGAAGCTTTCTTT.